The rows below give T cell receptor beta chains drawn from one sample of a study of T cells after yellow fever vaccination. TCRdb recomputed calls from the 5' RACE reads with MiXCR, one row per CDR3 protein. The sample holds 450,000 to 550,000 distinct CDR3 sequences, roughly a fifth seen once. Sequencing used PBMCs, obtained less than 25 days after the first yellow fever vaccination. These receptor sequences come from a man between 18 and 35 years old who received the YFV17D yellow fever vaccine. Both conserved end residues are part of each CDR3. Fields, in order: CDR3 DNA, CDR3 protein, CDR3 length, D gene, clone size, J gene, V gene. A D gene is named only where the DNA matches it firmly. The listing skips clone size in some rows; elsewhere it reads once, few, many or a size class.

TGTGCCAGCAGTTTTCAGCGTGCAGATACGCAGTATTTT | CASSFQRADTQYF | 13 | - | - | TRBJ2-3 | TRBV12-3/TRBV12-4
TGTGCCAGCACCACCTTGAGCTCCTACGAGCAGTACTTC | CASTTLSSYEQYF | 13 | - | few | TRBJ2-7 | TRBV6-1
TGTGCCAGCAGCCCTGTAGACTTTAACTATGGCTACACCTTC | CASSPVDFNYGYTF | 14 | - | - | TRBJ1-2 | TRBV12-3/TRBV12-4
TGTGCCAGCAGCTTAGAGGGTCCCCCGATTACCGGGGAGCTGTTTTTT | CASSLEGPPITGELFF | 16 | - | - | TRBJ2-2 | TRBV7-6
TGTGCCAGCAGCCCGACTAGCGGCCCCTACGAGCAGTACTTC | CASSPTSGPYEQYF | 14 | TRBD2 | few | TRBJ2-7 | TRBV7-2
TGTGCCAGCAGCCCCTCGGAGGCCTATCGCTACGAGCAGTACTTC | CASSPSEAYRYEQYF | 15 | - | - | TRBJ2-7 | TRBV12-3/TRBV12-4
TGTGCCAGCAGCTATTTGAGATTCTCTGGAAACACCATATATTTT | CASSYLRFSGNTIYF | 15 | - | - | TRBJ1-3 | TRBV7-2
TGTGCCAGCAGTTACTCGATCAGGGAGGGAAACAATGAGCAGTTCTTC | CASSYSIREGNNEQFF | 16 | TRBD2 | - | TRBJ2-1 | TRBV6-2/TRBV6-3
TGTGCCAGCAGTTCGCAGGTATACAATGAGCAGTTCTTC | CASSSQVYNEQFF | 13 | - | few | TRBJ2-1 | TRBV6-2/TRBV6-3
TGTGCCAGCAGTTACAGGGGGCCCACAGATACGCAGTATTTT | CASSYRGPTDTQYF | 14 | TRBD1 | few | TRBJ2-3 | TRBV6-5
TGCAGTGCTAGTTTGGGGGGGAGCAGCACAGATACGCAGTATTTT | CSASLGGSSTDTQYF | 15 | TRBD2 | - | TRBJ2-3 | TRBV20-1
TGTGCCAGCACGGGTCTGTGGGATACGCAGTATTTT | CASTGLWDTQYF | 12 | - | - | TRBJ2-3 | TRBV6-5
TGTGCCACCAGGACTAGCGGGGGCTACGAGCAGTACTTC | CATRTSGGYEQYF | 13 | TRBD2 | - | TRBJ2-7 | TRBV27
TGTGCCAGCAGCCCGACAGAGGTCAAGGATACGCAGTATTTT | CASSPTEVKDTQYF | 14 | - | few | TRBJ2-3 | TRBV3-1
TGTGCCAGCAGCTTAGTGGCGGGGAACGCCCAAGAGACCCAGTACTTC | CASSLVAGNAQETQYF | 16 | - | many | TRBJ2-5 | TRBV7-2
TGTGCCAGCACCCCGGGACAGGGCTTCTCCTACGAGCAGTACTTC | CASTPGQGFSYEQYF | 15 | TRBD1 | - | TRBJ2-7 | TRBV3-1
TGCAGTGCCCGAGAGCCGGGACAGGGGTCCAATGAGCAGTTCTTC | CSAREPGQGSNEQFF | 15 | TRBD1 | few | TRBJ2-1 | TRBV20-1
TGTGCCAGCAGCTCCGCGACAGGGGGTAACTATGGCTACACCTTC | CASSSATGGNYGYTF | 15 | TRBD1 | few | TRBJ1-2 | TRBV5-6
TGTGCCATCAACCCTAGCGGGGGCTCATTACGGGATGAGCAGTTCTTC | CAINPSGGSLRDEQFF | 16 | TRBD2 | - | TRBJ2-1 | TRBV10-3
TGTGCCAGCAGCTTTCACGGACAGAACACCGGGGAGCTGTTTTTT | CASSFHGQNTGELFF | 15 | - | many | TRBJ2-2 | TRBV7-3
TGTGCCAGCAGCTACTTCAGGGGACCCCAAGAGACCCAGTACTTC | CASSYFRGPQETQYF | 15 | - | - | TRBJ2-5 | TRBV14
TGTGCCAGCAGTCTTAACCGTGCGTCAGGAGATTTCTTT | CASSLNRASGDFF | 13 | - | - | TRBJ1-1 | TRBV12-3/TRBV12-4
TGTGCCAGCAGCCATGGGAGGCCCGAGGATACGCAGTATTTT | CASSHGRPEDTQYF | 14 | - | - | TRBJ2-3 | TRBV5-4
TGTGCCAGCAGTGACGATGAACAGGGGTATCATGGCTACACCTTC | CASSDDEQGYHGYTF | 15 | TRBD1 | - | TRBJ1-2 | TRBV27
TGTGCCAGCAGCTTGCCCGAGCGGTACGAGCAGTACTTC | CASSLPERYEQYF | 13 | - | - | TRBJ2-7 | TRBV5-4
TGTGCCAGCAGTTTTTCAAGCAATCAGCCCCAGCATTTT | CASSFSSNQPQHF | 13 | - | - | TRBJ1-5 | TRBV12-3/TRBV12-4
TGTGCCAGCAGACCAACCCCTAATCCGGCAGAGACCCAGTACTTC | CASRPTPNPAETQYF | 15 | - | - | TRBJ2-5 | TRBV7-2
TGCAGCGTTGGGCGGGCCTCGGAGGTAGATACGCAGTATTTT | CSVGRASEVDTQYF | 14 | - | few | TRBJ2-3 | TRBV29-1
TGTGCCAGCAGTTTTATCGGAACTAGCACAGATACGCAGTATTTT | CASSFIGTSTDTQYF | 15 | - | - | TRBJ2-3 | TRBV12-3/TRBV12-4
TGTGCCAGCACCCTAACTGGACTAGCACCCTACAATGAGCAGTTCTTC | CASTLTGLAPYNEQFF | 16 | TRBD2 | - | TRBJ2-1 | TRBV12-3/TRBV12-4
TGTGCCAGCAAACACCAGAACACCGGGGAGCTGTTTTTT | CASKHQNTGELFF | 13 | - | many | TRBJ2-2 | TRBV6-5
TGCGCCAGCTCCCCTACGGTTCTGCAGCCCCAGCATTTT | CASSPTVLQPQHF | 13 | - | - | TRBJ1-5 | TRBV4-1
TGTGCCAGCTCGTCTACAGGGGGCGGCGGGACTAATTCACCCCTCCACTTT | CASSSTGGGGTNSPLHF | 17 | TRBD1 | few | TRBJ1-6 | TRBV18
TGTGCCAGCGGCCCAAGCGCCAGGGGGACTCAGCCCCAGCATTTT | CASGPSARGTQPQHF | 15 | TRBD1 | few | TRBJ1-5 | TRBV7-8
TGTGCCAGCAGTTACTCGGATCAGCCCCAGCATTTT | CASSYSDQPQHF | 12 | - | few | TRBJ1-5 | TRBV6-6
TGCAGTGCTAGAATCCTACTAGCGAGGGACCAAGAGACCCAGTACTTC | CSARILLARDQETQYF | 16 | TRBD2 | many | TRBJ2-5 | TRBV20-1
TGTGCCAGCAGCTTGTCTACTGCTCAGAAGACCCAGTACTTC | CASSLSTAQKTQYF | 14 | - | - | TRBJ2-5 | TRBV7-8
TGCGCCAGCAGCTCGGGGGTGGCGTGGGGTAATTCACCCCTCCACTTT | CASSSGVAWGNSPLHF | 16 | - | - | TRBJ1-6 | TRBV5-1
TGTGCCAGCAGTTTTGTTTGGGGGCAGGGGGCCAAAAACATTCAGTACTTC | CASSFVWGQGAKNIQYF | 17 | - | few | TRBJ2-4 | TRBV27
TGTGCCAGCAGCTTAGGTTCTATCCTAAGCGCCCCCACAGATACGCAGTATTTT | CASSLGSILSAPTDTQYF | 18 | - | - | TRBJ2-3 | TRBV11-2
TGTGCCAGCAGCTTGACCCAGAACACCGGGGAGCTGTTTTTT | CASSLTQNTGELFF | 14 | - | few | TRBJ2-2 | TRBV7-9
TGTGCCAGCAGCGTCGGGGGTGGGAGACACGATGAAGCTTTCTTT | CASSVGGGRHDEAFF | 15 | - | few | TRBJ1-1 | TRBV9
TGTGCCAGCAGTGATTGGGGGCGCACAGATACGCAGTATTTT | CASSDWGRTDTQYF | 14 | - | many | TRBJ2-3 | TRBV6-1
TGTGCCAGCAGTTTAGGAGGCATAGGGTCACCCCTCCACTTT | CASSLGGIGSPLHF | 14 | - | few | TRBJ1-6 | TRBV28
TGCGCCACCGCTAGCGAAGAGGCTTCCTACGAGCAGTACTTC | CATASEEASYEQYF | 14 | - | few | TRBJ2-7 | TRBV5-1
TGCAGCGTTGAACCCCGGGGGAACACTGAAGCTTTCTTT | CSVEPRGNTEAFF | 13 | - | - | TRBJ1-1 | TRBV29-1
TGTGCCAGCAGCGGACGACCGGGACGGGAAAACTATGGCTACACCTTC | CASSGRPGRENYGYTF | 16 | - | few | TRBJ1-2 | TRBV9
TGTGCCACCAGCAGGCTTAGCAATGAGCAGTTCTTC | CATSRLSNEQFF | 12 | - | - | TRBJ2-1 | TRBV15
TGTGCCAGCAGTTACGGCTGGGGGCAGGGGAACACTGAAGCTTTCTTT | CASSYGWGQGNTEAFF | 16 | - | - | TRBJ1-1 | TRBV6-5